This T cell receptor beta chain comes out of a study of blood T cell repertoires in COVID-19. Study overall: Donors in the United States, Italy and Spain gave samples during acute or convalescent COVID-19. Sample material is recorded as cDNA or gDNA derived from T cells, B-cell-depleted T cells, or PBMCs.

The V gene lost 4 bases and the J gene lost 4 bases, with 10 bases spanning the gap. The CDR3 has 13 amino acids. Germline CDR1 is MDHEN and CDR2 is SYDVKM. In the authors' workflow: Reference gene primer amplification gave nucleated cell count estimates. Libraries were prepared by immunoSEQ multiplex PCR; TCRdb keeps only in-frame clonotypes and omits some of them. V, J and clone size are those of that table, while D and trimming were read from the DNA. The sample has under 200,000 clones; 79% are singletons. The specimen was peripheral blood. The chain joins TRBV28 to TRBJ1-2, with D uncertain. The sequence was obtained from a man in his sixties with active or convalescent COVID-19. In nucleotides, the CDR3 is TGTGCCAGCAGTTCTCCTCGCGGCTATGGCTACACCTTC. Encoded protein: CASSSPRGYGYTF.